The 2 T cell receptor beta chains below all came from one sample that was sequenced in a study of blood T cell repertoires in COVID-19. Some clones are missing from TCRdb's copy, which holds only in-frame ones; the method was immunoSEQ multiplex PCR. The profile shows approximately 230,000 clones, about 91% of them singletons. The specimen sequenced was peripheral blood. The receptors come from a woman aged 25 to 39 with COVID-19, enrolled during active disease.

This rearrangement joins TRBV7-8 to TRBJ1-6; a weak D match, TRBD1 (5 bases). V gave up 5 bases and J gave up 9 bases, with 17 bases separating them. Germline CDR1 reads SGHVS; CDR2 reads FQNEAQ. The CDR3 has 15 residues. CDR3 region: CASSLLAGFISPLHF. Written as DNA, the CDR3 is TGTGCCAGCAGCCTCCTGGCAGGGTTCATTTCACCCCTCCACTTT.

V is TRBV5-1 and J is TRBJ2-1; TRBD2 matches at 12 bases. Trimming took 3 bases from V and 13 from J; bases not matched to a gene: 8. This CDR3 region has 14 residues. CDR1 and CDR2 (germline): SGHRS, YFSETQ. This CDR3 is CASSSKGLAGSQFF. DNA of the CDR3: TGCGCCAGCAGCTCGAAGGGACTAGCGGGTAGTCAGTTCTTC.